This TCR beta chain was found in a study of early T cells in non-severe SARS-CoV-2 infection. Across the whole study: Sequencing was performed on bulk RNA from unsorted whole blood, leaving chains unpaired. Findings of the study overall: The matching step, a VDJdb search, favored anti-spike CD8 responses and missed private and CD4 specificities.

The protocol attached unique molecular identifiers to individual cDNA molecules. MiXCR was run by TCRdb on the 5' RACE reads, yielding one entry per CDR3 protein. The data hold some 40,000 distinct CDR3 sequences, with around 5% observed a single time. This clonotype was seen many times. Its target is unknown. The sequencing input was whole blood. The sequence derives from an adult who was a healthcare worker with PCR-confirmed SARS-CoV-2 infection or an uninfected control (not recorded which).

CDR3 protein: CASSDSYEQYF. In DNA, the CDR3 is TGCGCCAGCAGCGACTCCTACGAGCAGTACTTC. The gene calls are TRBV5-1 and TRBJ2-7, with D unresolved. Germline CDR1 and CDR2: SGHRS and YFSETQ. The length of the CDR3 is 11 residues. Between the trimmed V and J ends, which lost 4 bases and 0 bases, there was a span of 2 bases.